This T cell receptor (beta chain) was obtained from a study of untreated major depressive disorder. Overall study findings and caveats: Depressed patients' CD4+ T cells carried increased TRBV05-01 (Vbeta 5.1) usage versus control CD4+ T cells.

This clone was recorded once. Its specificity is unknown. Major depressive disorder by DSM-IV, Hamilton depression score of at least 18. Trimming cost V 1 base and J 5 bases; bases outside gene matches: 2. CDR3 length: 15 amino acids. Germline CDR1 and CDR2: SGHAT and FQNNGV. Produced via immunoSEQ multiplex PCR; TCRdb's table is partial and in-frame only. The sample holds about 20,000 clones, approximately 92% seen once. V and J are TRBV11-2 and TRBJ2-5; 12 nucleotides align to TRBD2. This sequence was found in a woman in her thirties or forties with major depressive disorder. The sample consisted of CD4+ T cells from PBMCs. The CDR3 protein is CASSLGTSGGETQYF. CDR3 in DNA: TGTGCCAGCAGCTTAGGAACTAGCGGGGGGGAGACCCAGTACTTC.